This T cell receptor beta chain emerged from a study of T cells expressing NK-cell markers (dated by TCRdb to 2019 to 2021). For the wider study: Roughly 8 donors provided sorted CD3+CD56+NKG2C+, CD3+CD56+NKG2C- and CD3+CD56-NKG2C+ T-cell subsets, whose TCR beta-chain repertoires were profiled. Among the eight sequenced donors, only one was HCMV-seronegative, while the other seven were HCMV-seropositive. All eight donors whose samples were sequenced were randomly selected healthy volunteers, three of them men and five women. The libraries were sequenced on Illumina HiSeq 2000/2500, MiSeq or NextSeq, producing 2 x 150 bp reads.

Sequencing took place on an Illumina HiSeq 2000. TCR beta cDNA libraries were made by 5'RACE template switching that added a universal primer site and unique molecular identifiers. Synthesis of cDNA was primed from the TCR beta constant segment and was followed by two consecutive PCR amplification steps. The paper's data handling went like this. MIGEC was used to demultiplex reads and group the reads by UMI, and MiTCR was used to assemble and quantify clonotypes. To exclude erroneous sequences, only TCR cDNA sequences supported by at least two reads were retained. The tcR package was used for downstream repertoire analysis, and clonotypes were matched between fractions using CDR3 nucleotide sequence together with V segment. Antigen specificity was annotated against VDJdb with VDJmatch, allowing one amino acid substitution in CDR3. The reads, reprocessed by TCRdb, yield one row per CDR3 protein sequence and no DNA. The V and J calls and clone size come from TCRdb's table, not from the authors' own analysis. The sample table holds roughly 170,000 distinct CDR3 sequences. The top ten constitute under 20% of the sample.

HCMV serostatus was determined by detecting HCMV-specific IgG in serum with a commercial ELISA kit. Peripheral blood mononuclear cells were isolated from blood by Ficoll density gradient centrifugation. Measured from the cysteine to the phenylalanine, the CDR3 is 12 residues long. No DNA is given. Taken from the germline V gene, the CDR1 and CDR2 loops are SGHRS and YFSETQ. What the authors observed across the whole study: In several donors, the dominant CD3+CD56+NKG2C+ clonotypes ranked among the top 10 CD8+ clonotypes, making up roughly 1.0-8% of CD8+ T cells. It remained unclear whether the expanded NKG2C-expressing T cell clones were specific for HCMV antigens. Those dominant clonotypes were again the most abundant among CD3+CD56-NKG2C+ cells in a handful of donors, at 28.3-60.1%.

On this clonotype: Its recognized antigen is unknown.

This chain is built from TRBV5-1 and TRBJ2-7; TCRdb gives TRBD2 as the D gene, but with no DNA this cannot be confirmed. The source material was blood T cells: a sorted CD56 or NKG2C T cell subset, CD4+ or CD8+ T cells, or bulk PBMC T cells (not recorded which). This sequence was found in a woman between 18 and 75 years old in good health. The CDR3 protein sequence reads: CASRDVATEQYF.